The T cell receptor beta chain described here comes from a study of a mutant IDH1 vaccine in newly diagnosed glioma. Study in general: The vaccination schedule gave patients eight doses in weeks 1, 3, 5, 7, 11, 15, 19 and 23.

Assay: immunoSEQ multiplex PCR; the TCRdb copy retains only in-frame clones and omits some. In the table there are tens of thousands of clones, approximately 84% of which are singletons. Germline loops: CDR1 SNHLY, CDR2 FYNNEI. The CDR3 is 14 amino acids. V lost 1 base and J lost 10, with 15 bases in between. Study-wide results and caveats: Evidence of vaccine-induced immune responses was documented in around 93% of patients.

Time point in this sample: week 11, during vaccination. Topical imiquimod was applied with each vaccine dose, which held 300 ug of mutant IDH1 20-mer peptide. Points on this clone: What it recognizes is unknown.

The rearrangement joins TRBV2 to TRBJ2-3; unclear D gene. Sequencing used PBMCs, obtained from a glioma patient whose treatment included an IDH1 peptide vaccine. The TCR sequence derives from a woman aged 45 to 65 with glioma. In nucleotides, the CDR3 is TGTGCCAGCAGTGAAGAGTCAACCCCGGTGCCGCAGTATTTT. Translation: CASSEESTPVPQYF.